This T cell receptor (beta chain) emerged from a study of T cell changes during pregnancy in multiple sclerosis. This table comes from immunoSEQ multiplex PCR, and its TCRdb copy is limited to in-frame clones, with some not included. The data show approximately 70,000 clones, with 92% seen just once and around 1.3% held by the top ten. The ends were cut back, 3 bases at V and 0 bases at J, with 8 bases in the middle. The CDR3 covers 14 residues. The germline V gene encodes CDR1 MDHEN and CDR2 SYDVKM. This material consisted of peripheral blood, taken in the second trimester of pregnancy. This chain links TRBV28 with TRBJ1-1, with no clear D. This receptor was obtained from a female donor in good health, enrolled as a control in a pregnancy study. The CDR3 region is CASSLGSMNTEAFF. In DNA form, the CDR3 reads TGTGCCAGCAGTTTGGGCTCTATGAACACTGAAGCTTTCTTT.